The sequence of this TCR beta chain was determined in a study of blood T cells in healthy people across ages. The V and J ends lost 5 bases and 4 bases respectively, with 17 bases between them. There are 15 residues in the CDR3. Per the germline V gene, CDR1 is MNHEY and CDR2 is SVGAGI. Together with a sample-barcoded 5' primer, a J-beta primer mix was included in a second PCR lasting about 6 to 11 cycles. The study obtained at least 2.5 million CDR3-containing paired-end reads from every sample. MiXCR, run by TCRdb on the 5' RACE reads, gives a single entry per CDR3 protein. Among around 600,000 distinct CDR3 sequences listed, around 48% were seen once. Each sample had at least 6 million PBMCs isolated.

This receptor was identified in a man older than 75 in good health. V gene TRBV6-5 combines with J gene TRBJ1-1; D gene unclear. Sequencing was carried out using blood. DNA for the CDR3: TGTGCCAGCAGTGACATGCAGGTAACGGGCACTGAAGCTTTCTTT. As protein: CASSDMQVTGTEAFF.